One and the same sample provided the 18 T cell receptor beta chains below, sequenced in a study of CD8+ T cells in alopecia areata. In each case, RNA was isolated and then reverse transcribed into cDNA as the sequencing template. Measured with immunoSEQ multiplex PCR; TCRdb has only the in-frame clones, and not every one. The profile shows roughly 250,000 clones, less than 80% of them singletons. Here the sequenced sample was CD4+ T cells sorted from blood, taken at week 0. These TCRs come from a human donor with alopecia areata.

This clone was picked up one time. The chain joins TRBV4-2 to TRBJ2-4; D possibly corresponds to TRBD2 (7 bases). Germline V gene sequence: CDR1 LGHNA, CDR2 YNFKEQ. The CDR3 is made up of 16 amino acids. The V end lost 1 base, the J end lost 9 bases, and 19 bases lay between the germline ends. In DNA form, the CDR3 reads TGTGCCAGCAGCCAAGTGGATATCAGGGGAGGGGGCATTCAGTACTTC. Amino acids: CASSQVDIRGGGIQYF.

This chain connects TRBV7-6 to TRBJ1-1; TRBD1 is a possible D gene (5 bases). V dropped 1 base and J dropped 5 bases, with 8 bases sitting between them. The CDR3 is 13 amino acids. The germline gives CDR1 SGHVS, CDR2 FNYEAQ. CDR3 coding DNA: TGTGCCAGCAGCTTAGTTGGACAAACTGAAGCTTTCTTT. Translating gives CASSLVGQTEAFF.

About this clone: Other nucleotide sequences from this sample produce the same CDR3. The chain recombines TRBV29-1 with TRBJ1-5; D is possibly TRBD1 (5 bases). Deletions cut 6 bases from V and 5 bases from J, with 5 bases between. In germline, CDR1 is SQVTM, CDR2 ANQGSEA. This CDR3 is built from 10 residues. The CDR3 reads CSVGDQPQHF. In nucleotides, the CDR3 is TGCAGCGTAGGGGATCAGCCCCAGCATTTT.

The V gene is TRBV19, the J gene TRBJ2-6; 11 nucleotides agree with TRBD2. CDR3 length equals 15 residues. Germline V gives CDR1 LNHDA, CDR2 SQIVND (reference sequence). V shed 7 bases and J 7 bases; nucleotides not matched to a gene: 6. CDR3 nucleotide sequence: TGTGCCAGTACTAGCGGGGGGACGAGCGCCAACGTCCTGACTTTC. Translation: CASTSGGTSANVLTF. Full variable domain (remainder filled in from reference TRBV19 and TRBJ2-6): DGGITQSPKYLFRKEGQNVTLSCEQNLNHDAMYWYRQDPGQGLRLIYYSQIVNDFQKGDIAEGYSVSREKKESFPLTVTSAQKNPTAFYLCASTSGGTSANVLTFGAGSRLTVL.

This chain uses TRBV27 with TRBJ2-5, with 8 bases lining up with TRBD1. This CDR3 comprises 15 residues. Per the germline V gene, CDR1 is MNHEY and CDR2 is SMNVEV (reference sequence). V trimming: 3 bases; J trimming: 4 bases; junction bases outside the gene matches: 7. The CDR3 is CASSLWQGAGETQYF. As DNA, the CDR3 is TGTGCCAGCAGTTTGTGGCAGGGGGCAGGAGAGACCCAGTACTTC.

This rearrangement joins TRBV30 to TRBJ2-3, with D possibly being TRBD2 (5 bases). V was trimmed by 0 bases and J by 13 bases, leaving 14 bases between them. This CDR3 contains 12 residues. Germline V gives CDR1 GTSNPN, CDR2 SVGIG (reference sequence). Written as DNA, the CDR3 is TGTGCCTGGAGTGTAGAACGAGGGTTCAAGTATTTT. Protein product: CAWSVERGFKYF.

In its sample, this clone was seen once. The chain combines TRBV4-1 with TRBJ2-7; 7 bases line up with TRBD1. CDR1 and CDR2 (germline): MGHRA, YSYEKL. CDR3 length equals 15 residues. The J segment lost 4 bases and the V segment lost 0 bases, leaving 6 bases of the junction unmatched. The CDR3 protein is CASSQDDRERYEQYF. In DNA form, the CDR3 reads TGCGCCAGCAGCCAAGATGACAGGGAACGTTACGAGCAGTACTTC.

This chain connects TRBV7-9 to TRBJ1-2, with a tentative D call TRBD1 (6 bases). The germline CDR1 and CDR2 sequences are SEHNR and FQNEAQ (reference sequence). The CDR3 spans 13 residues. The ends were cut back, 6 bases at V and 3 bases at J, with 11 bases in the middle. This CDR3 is CASRPYRDYGYTF. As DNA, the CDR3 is TGTGCCAGCAGACCGTACAGGGACTATGGCTACACCTTC.

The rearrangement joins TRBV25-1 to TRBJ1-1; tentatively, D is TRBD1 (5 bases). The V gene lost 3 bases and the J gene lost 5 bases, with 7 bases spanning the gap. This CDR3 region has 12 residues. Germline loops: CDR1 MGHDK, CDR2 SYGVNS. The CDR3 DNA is TGTGCCAGCAGTGAGGGGGGAACTGAAGCTTTCTTT. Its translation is CASSEGGTEAFF.

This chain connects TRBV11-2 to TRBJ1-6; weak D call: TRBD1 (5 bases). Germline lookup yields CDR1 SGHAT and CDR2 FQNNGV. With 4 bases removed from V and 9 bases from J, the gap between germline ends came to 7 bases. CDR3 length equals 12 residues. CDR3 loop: CASSYGGSPLHF. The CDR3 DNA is TGTGCCAGCAGCTATGGGGGTTCACCCCTCCACTTT.

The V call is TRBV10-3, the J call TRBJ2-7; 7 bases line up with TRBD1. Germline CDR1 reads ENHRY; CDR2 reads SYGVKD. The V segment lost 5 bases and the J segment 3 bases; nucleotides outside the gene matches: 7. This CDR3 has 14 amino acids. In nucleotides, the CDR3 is TGTGCCATCAGTCCACCCGGGACAGACTACGAGCAGTACTTC. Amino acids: CAISPPGTDYEQYF.

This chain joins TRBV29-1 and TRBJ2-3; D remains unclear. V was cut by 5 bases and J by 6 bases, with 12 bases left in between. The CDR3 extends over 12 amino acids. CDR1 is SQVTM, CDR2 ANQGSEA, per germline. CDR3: CSVRQMGDTQYF. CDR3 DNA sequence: TGCAGCGTTAGGCAGATGGGGGATACGCAGTATTTT.

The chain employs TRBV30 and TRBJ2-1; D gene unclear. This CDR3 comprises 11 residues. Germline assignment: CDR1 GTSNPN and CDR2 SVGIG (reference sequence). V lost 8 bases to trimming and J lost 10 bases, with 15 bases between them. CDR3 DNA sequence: TGTGCCCACAGACCCGGAAGGGAGCAGTTCTTC. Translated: CAHRPGREQFF.

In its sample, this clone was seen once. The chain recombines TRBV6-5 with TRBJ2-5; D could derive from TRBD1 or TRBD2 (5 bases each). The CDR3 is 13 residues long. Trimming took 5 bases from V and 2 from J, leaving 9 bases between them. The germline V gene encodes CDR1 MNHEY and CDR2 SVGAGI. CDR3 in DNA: TGTGCCAGCAGTCGGGGCCATCAAGAGACCCAGTACTTC. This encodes CASSRGHQETQYF.

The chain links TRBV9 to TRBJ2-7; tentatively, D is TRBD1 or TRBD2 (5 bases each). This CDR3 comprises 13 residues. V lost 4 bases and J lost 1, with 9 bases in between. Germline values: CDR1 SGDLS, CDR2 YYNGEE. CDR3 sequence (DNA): TGTGCCAGCAGCCGGGACCCTTCCTACGAGCAGTACTTC. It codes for CASSRDPSYEQYF.

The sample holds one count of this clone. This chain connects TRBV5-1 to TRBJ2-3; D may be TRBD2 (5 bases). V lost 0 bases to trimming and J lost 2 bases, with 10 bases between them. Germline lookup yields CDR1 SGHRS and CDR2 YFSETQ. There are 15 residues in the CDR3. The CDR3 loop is CASSLERLLTDTQYF. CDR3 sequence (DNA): TGCGCCAGCAGCTTGGAGAGACTACTCACAGATACGCAGTATTTT.

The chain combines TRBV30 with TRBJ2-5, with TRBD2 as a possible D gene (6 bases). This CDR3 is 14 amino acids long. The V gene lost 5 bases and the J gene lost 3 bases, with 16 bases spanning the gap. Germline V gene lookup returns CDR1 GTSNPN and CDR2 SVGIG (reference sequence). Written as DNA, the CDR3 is TGTGCCTGGGCGGTGGGGCGGAGGGAAGAGACCCAGTACTTC. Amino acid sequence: CAWAVGRREETQYF.

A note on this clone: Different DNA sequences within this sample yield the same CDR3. CDR3 in DNA: TGTGCCTGGAGTCGAGACCGGGAGTATGGCTACACCTTC. This codes for CAWSRDREYGYTF. This sequence joins TRBV30 and TRBJ1-2, with D uncertain. This CDR3 spans 13 amino acids. V was cut by 2 bases and J by 5 bases, with 12 bases left in between. In germline, CDR1 is GTSNPN, CDR2 SVGIG (reference sequence). The variable domain in full, completed from reference TRBV30 and TRBJ1-2, reads SQTIHQWPATLVQPVGSPLSLECTVEGTSNPNLYWYRQAAGRGLQLLFYSVGIGQISSEVPQNLSASRPQDRQFILSSKKLLLSDSGFYLCAWSRDREYGYTFGSGTRLTVV.